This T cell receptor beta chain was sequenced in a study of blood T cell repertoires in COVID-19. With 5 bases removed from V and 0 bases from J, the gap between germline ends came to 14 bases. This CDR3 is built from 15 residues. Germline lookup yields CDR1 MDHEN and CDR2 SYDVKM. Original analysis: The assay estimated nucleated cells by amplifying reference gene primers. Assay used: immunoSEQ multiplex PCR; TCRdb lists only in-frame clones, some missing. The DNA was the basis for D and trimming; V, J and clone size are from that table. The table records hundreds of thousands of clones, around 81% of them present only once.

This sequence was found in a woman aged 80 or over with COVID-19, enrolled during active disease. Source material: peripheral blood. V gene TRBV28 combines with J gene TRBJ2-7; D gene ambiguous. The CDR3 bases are TGTGCCAGCAGTCCCGCGACGGAGAGCTCCTACGAGCAGTACTTC. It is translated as CASSPATESSYEQYF.